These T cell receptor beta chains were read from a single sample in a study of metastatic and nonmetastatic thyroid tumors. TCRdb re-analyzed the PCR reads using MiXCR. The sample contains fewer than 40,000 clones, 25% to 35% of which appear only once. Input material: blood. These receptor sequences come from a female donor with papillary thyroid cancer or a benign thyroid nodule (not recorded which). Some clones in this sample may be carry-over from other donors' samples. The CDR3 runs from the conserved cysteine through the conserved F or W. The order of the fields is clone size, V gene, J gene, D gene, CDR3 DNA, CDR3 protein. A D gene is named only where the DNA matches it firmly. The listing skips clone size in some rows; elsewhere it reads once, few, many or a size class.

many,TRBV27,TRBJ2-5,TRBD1,TGTGCCAGCAGTGCCAGTGGGACAGGACCCTGGGCCCAGTACTTC,CASSASGTGPWAQYF
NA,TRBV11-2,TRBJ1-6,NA,TGTGCCAGCAGCTTAGAGGGGATGTACGGGTCACCCCTACACTTT,CASSLEGMYGSPLHF
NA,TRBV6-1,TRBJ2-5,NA,TGTGCCAGCAGTGAGTTATCGGGCCTCCAAGAGACCCAGTACTTC,CASSELSGLQETQYF
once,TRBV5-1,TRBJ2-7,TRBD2,TGCGCCAGCAGCTTGTGGGTCGGACTAGCTCAAGAGCAGTACTTC,CASSLWVGLAQEQYF
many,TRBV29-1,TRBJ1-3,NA,TGCAGCGTTGATCTTCGGGGGCCTGGAAACACCATATATTTT,CSVDLRGPGNTIYF
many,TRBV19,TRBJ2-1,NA,TGTGCCAGTGGAGGACTCTACTTCTCCTACAATGAGCAGTTCTTC,CASGGLYFSYNEQFF
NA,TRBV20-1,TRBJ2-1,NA,TGCAGTGCTAGAGACCCCCAGAGCTCCTACAATGAGCAGTTCTTC,CSARDPQSSYNEQFF
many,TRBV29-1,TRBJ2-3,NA,TGCAGCCCTAGGGCTAGCGAGGCAGATACGCAGTATTTT,CSPRASEADTQYF
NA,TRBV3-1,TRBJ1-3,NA,TGTGCCAGCAGCCAAGTGGCATCATACTTGATCTCTGGAAACACCATATATTTT,CASSQVASYLISGNTIYF
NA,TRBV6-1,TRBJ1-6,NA,TGTGCCAGTGGATCAACAGGGAGAGGATCACCCCTCCACTTT,CASGSTGRGSPLHF
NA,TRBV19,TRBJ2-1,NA,TGTGCCAGTAGTCTAGGTCAGGGGAATGTGCAGTTCTTC,CASSLGQGNVQFF
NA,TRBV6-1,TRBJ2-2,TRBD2,TGTGCCAGCACTCCTAGCGGGGCCCACACCGGGGAGCTGTTTTTT,CASTPSGAHTGELFF
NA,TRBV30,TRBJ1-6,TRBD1,TGTGCCTGGTCCGGGACAGGCAATTCACCCCTCCACTTT,CAWSGTGNSPLHF
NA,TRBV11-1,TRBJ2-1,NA,TGTGCCAGCAGCATAGGGGATGAGCAGTTCTTC,CASSIGDEQFF
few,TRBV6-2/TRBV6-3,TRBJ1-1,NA,TGTGCCAGCAGTACTGAATACAGGGCGAACACTGAAGCTTTCTTT,CASSTEYRANTEAFF
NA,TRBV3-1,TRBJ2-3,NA,TGTGCCAGCAGGGGTACTCCTGGAGCAGATACGCAGTATTTT,CASRGTPGADTQYF
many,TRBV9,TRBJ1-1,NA,TGTGCCAGCAGCGTTGGGGGAGACACTGAAGCTTTCTTT,CASSVGGDTEAFF
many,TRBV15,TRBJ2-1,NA,TGTGCCACCAGCAGAGATTTGACTTCCCAGCAGTTCTTC,CATSRDLTSQQFF
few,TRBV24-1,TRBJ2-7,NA,TGTGCCACCAGTCAGGGCTCCTACGAGCAGTACTTC,CATSQGSYEQYF
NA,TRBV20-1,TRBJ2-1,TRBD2,TGCAGTGCTAGAGATTATATGTCTAGCGGGATAAATGAGCAGTTCTTC,CSARDYMSSGINEQFF
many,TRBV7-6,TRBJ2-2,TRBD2,TGTGCCAGCAGCTCCCTAGCGGGAGGACCGAGAGCGAACACCGGGGAGCTGTTTTTT,CASSSLAGGPRANTGELFF
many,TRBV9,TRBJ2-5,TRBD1,TGTGCCAGCAGCCCCCGGACAGGGTTTGAGGAGACCCAGTACTTC,CASSPRTGFEETQYF
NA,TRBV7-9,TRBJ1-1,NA,TGTGCCAGCAGAACGACGGCCGAAGCTTTCTTT,CASRTTAEAFF
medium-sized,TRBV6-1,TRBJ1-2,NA,TGTGCCAGCAGTGAAGAGGAGACAAGCTATGGCTACACCTTC,CASSEEETSYGYTF
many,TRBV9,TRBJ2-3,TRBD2,TGTGCCAGCAGCCCTCAGGCGGGGGGGAGCACAGATACGCAGTATTTT,CASSPQAGGSTDTQYF
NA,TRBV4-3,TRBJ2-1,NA,TGCGCCAGCAGCCAAGAGTCATGGGCGGCGGTAACGTTCTTC,CASSQESWAAVTFF
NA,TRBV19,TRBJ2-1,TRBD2,TGTGCAAGTAGGATAACTAGCGGATTCAACAATGAGCAGTTCTTC,CASRITSGFNNEQFF
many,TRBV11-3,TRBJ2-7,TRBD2,TGTGCCAGCAGCTTAGGTGGGGGTAGCGGGAGGGCCTCAGGTGAGCAGTACTTC,CASSLGGGSGRASGEQYF
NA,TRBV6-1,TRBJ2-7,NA,TGTGCCAGCAGACCTAACGTCTCCTACGAGCTGTACTTC,CASRPNVSYELYF
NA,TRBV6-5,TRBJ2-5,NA,TGTGCCAGCAGTTCCTGGGAAGGGGGGAAGATCGGTAGCGTAGAGACCCAGTACTTC,CASSSWEGGKIGSVETQYF